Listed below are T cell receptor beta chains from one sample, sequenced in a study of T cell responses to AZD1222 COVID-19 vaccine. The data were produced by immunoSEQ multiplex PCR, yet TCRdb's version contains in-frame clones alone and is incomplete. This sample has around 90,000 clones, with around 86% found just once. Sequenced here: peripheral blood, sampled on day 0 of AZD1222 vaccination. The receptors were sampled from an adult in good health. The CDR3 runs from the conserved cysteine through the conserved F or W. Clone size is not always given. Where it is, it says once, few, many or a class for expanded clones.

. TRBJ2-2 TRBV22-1 CPGSPLQGLAGELFF
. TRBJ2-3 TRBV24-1 CATSPSGPSTDTQYF
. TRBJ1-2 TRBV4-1 CASSTRTFPYGYTF
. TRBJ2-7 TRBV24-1 CATSDFRANRYEQYF
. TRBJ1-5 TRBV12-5 CASAATSNQPQHF
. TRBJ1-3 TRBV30 CAWSLGTVQGNTIYF
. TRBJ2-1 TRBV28 CASSQDRDNEQFF
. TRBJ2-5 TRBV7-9 CASSSQSYQETQYF
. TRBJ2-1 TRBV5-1 CASSLGAYNEQFF
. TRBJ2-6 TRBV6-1 CATSGANVLTF
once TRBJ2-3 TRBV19 CASSIGSPDTQYF
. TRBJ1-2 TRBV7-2 CASSPGQNYGYTF
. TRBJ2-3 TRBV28 CASFTLAVSTDTQYF
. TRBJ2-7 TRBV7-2 CASSPGRGAYEQYF
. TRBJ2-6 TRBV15 CATSNRVSGANVLTF
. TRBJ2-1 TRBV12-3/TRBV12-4 CASSLAGARRGFF